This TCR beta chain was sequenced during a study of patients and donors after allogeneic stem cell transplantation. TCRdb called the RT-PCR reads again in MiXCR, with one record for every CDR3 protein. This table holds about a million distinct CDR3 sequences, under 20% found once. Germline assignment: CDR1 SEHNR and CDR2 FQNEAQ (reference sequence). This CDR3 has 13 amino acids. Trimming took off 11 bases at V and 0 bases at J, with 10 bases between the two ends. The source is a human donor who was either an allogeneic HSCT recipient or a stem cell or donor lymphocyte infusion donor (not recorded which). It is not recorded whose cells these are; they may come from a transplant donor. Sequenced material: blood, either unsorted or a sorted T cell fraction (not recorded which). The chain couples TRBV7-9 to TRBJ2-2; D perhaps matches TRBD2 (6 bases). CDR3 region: CAAGTPNTGELFF. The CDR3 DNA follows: TGTGCCGCCGGGACTCCGAACACCGGGGAGCTGTTTTTT.